The 5 T cell receptor beta chains below all came from one sample that was sequenced in a study of CD8 T cells in ankylosing spondylitis. These receptors are not linked to any known antigen. TCRdb fed the 5' RACE reads into MiXCR, producing one record per CDR3 protein. The sample gives 450,000 or so distinct CDR3 sequences, around 26% of which show up once; approximately 1% is in the top ten. Notes on the study in general: Seemingly distinctive of ankylosing spondylitis blood was a TCR beta motif formed by eight highly homologous variants.

The sequenced sample was blood, either unsorted or a sorted T cell fraction (not recorded which). All receptors come from a male donor with ankylosing spondylitis.

This clonotype was detected only a few times. In DNA, the CDR3 is TGCAGCGTTGCGAAGGAAGGGTGGGATGAGCAGTTCTTC. Translation: CSVAKEGWDEQFF. This chain uses TRBV29-1 with TRBJ2-1; D uncertain. Germline assignment: CDR1 SQVTM and CDR2 ANQGSEA. This CDR3 contains 13 residues. The V and J ends lost 4 bases and 8 bases respectively, with 15 bases between them.

The chain carries TRBV7-2 and TRBJ2-1; D is undetermined. This CDR3 spans 15 amino acids. The V end was cut by 0 bases, the J end by 1 base, with 7 bases between. Per the germline V gene, CDR1 is SGHTA and CDR2 is FQGNSA. CDR3 nucleotides: TGTGCCAGCAGCTTAGCGATGGGGTCCTACAATGAGCAGTTCTTC. Protein: CASSLAMGSYNEQFF.

This chain joins TRBV10-3 and TRBJ1-1, with D possibly matching TRBD1 (5 bases). CDR3 size: 13 residues. Trimming removed 6 bases at V and 4 bases at J, with 12 bases between. CDR1 is ENHRY, CDR2 SYGVKD, per germline. The CDR3 region is CAIRAGQGTEAFF. The CDR3 DNA reads TGTGCCATCAGGGCCGGTCAGGGCACTGAAGCTTTCTTT.

The V and J genes are TRBV21-1 and TRBJ2-3; the table's D call, TRBD2, was not checked against the DNA. TRBV21-1 is a pseudogene segment. The CDR3 sequence is 18 residues long. CDR3 residues: CASSKALGTSGSQDTQYF. The CDR3 nucleotides read TGTGCCAGCAGCAAAGCGCTAGGGACTAGCGGGAGCCAAGATACGCAGTATTTT.

The chain employs TRBV3-1 and TRBJ2-7; 7 bases fit TRBD2. Trimming cost V 2 bases and J 7 bases; bases outside gene matches: 8. The CDR3 has 14 residues. The germline V gene encodes CDR1 LGHDT and CDR2 YNNKEL (reference sequence). CDR3 loop: CASSQWSGGREQYF. CDR3 DNA: TGTGCCAGCAGCCAATGGTCGGGAGGACGGGAGCAGTACTTC.